The clone carrying this T cell receptor (beta chain) was counted between two and nine times. The antigen is not known. All sorted populations exceeded 95% purity. The record originates from a study of beta chain features in type 1 diabetes. Study-wide background: There were some 100,000,000 sorted cells examined across all samples.

cDNA synthesis used the whole RNA isolate, giving expressed TCRB sequences. Profiled with immunoSEQ multiplex PCR; TCRdb holds only in-frame clones, not every one. The repertoire includes 150,000 to 190,000 clones, under 13% of them detected once, and under 0.55% sits in the top ten. The study's findings and limits: Among all four CD4+ subsets, Type 1 diabetes patients had TCRB CDR3s that were moderately but significantly shorter.

The junction had 11 bases not matched to a gene; V was cut back by 7 bases and J by 8 bases. This CDR3 spans 13 amino acids. Germline CDR1 is SQVTM and CDR2 is ANQGSEA. This sequence originates from a man aged 25-40 years with type 1 diabetes. The chain recombines TRBV29-1 with TRBJ1-2; 9 bases are shared with TRBD1. Input material: central memory CD4+ T cells from blood. The CDR3: CSGSATGGSGYTF. In DNA, the CDR3 is TGCAGCGGTTCCGCGACAGGGGGATCGGGCTACACCTTC.